The 17 T cell receptor beta chains below all came from one sample that was sequenced in a study of CD8 T cells in Susac syndrome (dated by TCRdb to 2018 to 2020). Library prep was done by the immunoSEQ multiplex PCR assay. RNA was extracted using the RNeasy kit, and about 0.45 to 1 ug of the RNA was reverse transcribed with random hexamers. The public sequencing data were trimmed at Q25 with fastp and processed into clonotypes with MiXCR by TCRdb, which kept only in-frame beta chains. Entries are consolidated by CDR3 protein sequence, retaining the most common genes and DNA. Recorded for this sample are around 180,000 distinct CDR3 sequences; approximately 95% of them occurred a single time. The ten largest make up more than 0.08% of the sample. The material sequenced was CD4+ T cells from PBMCs. These receptors originate from a human donor with multiple sclerosis.

The chain is built from TRBV3-1 and TRBJ1-1; tentatively, D is TRBD1 (5 bases). V gave up 2 bases and J gave up 2 bases, with 15 bases separating them. Germline CDR1 reads LGHDT; CDR2 reads YNNKEL (reference sequence). CDR3 size: 16 residues. The CDR3 DNA follows: TGTGCCAGCAGCCAAAGGGTTTTGGGGCCCAACACTGAAGCTTTCTTT. Amino acids: CASSQRVLGPNTEAFF.

The chain uses TRBV6-2 or TRBV6-3 and TRBJ2-3; the D gene could be TRBD1 or TRBD2 (5 bases each). The CDR3 runs to 17 residues. Germline loops: CDR1 MNHEY, CDR2 SVGEGT. With 6 bases removed from V and 3 bases from J, the gap between germline ends came to 22 bases. CDR3 protein: CASSGRARKRGTDTQYF. CDR3 DNA: TGTGCCAGCAGCGGCCGGGCCCGGAAGAGGGGAACAGATACGCAGTATTTT.

The chain uses TRBV24-1 and TRBJ2-3; D not resolved. CDR3 length: 12 residues. Deletions cut 0 bases from V and 6 bases from J, with 3 bases between. Germline V gene lookup returns CDR1 KGHDR and CDR2 SFDVKD. Here the CDR3 reads CATSDLGDTQYF. The CDR3 DNA is TGTGCCACCAGTGATTTGGGGGATACGCAGTATTTT.

The V gene is TRBV28, the J gene TRBJ2-3, with 8 bases aligning to TRBD1. The germline V gene has CDR1 MDHEN and CDR2 SYDVKM. With V trimmed by 6 bases and J by 2 bases, 1 base remained unmatched. The length of the CDR3 is 13 residues. The CDR3 sequence is CASRGQDTDTQYF. For the CDR3, the DNA is TGTGCCAGCAGGGGACAGGACACAGATACGCAGTATTTT.

This clonotype was picked up one time. The genes are TRBV29-1 and TRBJ1-2; D gene unclear. V dropped 2 bases and J dropped 0 bases, with 7 bases sitting between them. Germline CDR1 SQVTM, CDR2 ANQGSEA. The CDR3 has 13 residues. The DNA of the CDR3 is TGCAGCGTTGAATATTTGACTAACTATGGCTACACCTTC. Its translation is CSVEYLTNYGYTF.

V is TRBV7-9 and J is TRBJ1-2; 7 bases are a match to TRBD1. The CDR3 has 12 amino acids. CDR1 and CDR2 (germline): SEHNR, FQNEAQ (reference sequence). The V and J ends lost 3 bases and 6 bases, in that order; junction bases with no gene match: 1. Here the CDR3 DNA reads TGTGCCAGCAGCTTCGGACAGGATGGCTACACCTTC. It specifies CASSFGQDGYTF.

The chain couples TRBV6-2 or TRBV6-3 to TRBJ2-2, with 7 bases fitting TRBD2. Trimming cost V 2 bases and J 3 bases; bases outside gene matches: 6. Germline CDR1 is MNHEY and CDR2 is SVGEGT. CDR3 length: 16 amino acids. CDR3 protein: CASSYTAGEDTGELFF. CDR3 in DNA: TGTGCCAGCAGTTACACTGCGGGGGAGGACACCGGGGAGCTGTTTTTT.

This clonotype has just one count. J is TRBJ1-3 and V is TRBV5-1; D call uncertain. Germline V CDR1 and CDR2: SGHRS, YFSETQ. The CDR3 has 18 residues. Trimming stripped 0 bases from V and 0 bases from J, with 16 bases between. CDR3 sequence: CASSLEGFGQHSGNTIYF. The CDR3 region has the DNA TGCGCCAGCAGCTTGGAGGGTTTTGGGCAGCACTCTGGAAACACCATATATTTT.

This sequence joins TRBV14 and TRBJ2-1; D might be TRBD1 (6 bases). Germline CDR1 and CDR2: SGHDN and FVKESK. Deletions cut 3 bases from V and 10 bases from J, with 10 bases between. The CDR3 is 12 residues long. CDR3 DNA: TGTGCCAGCAGCCATCCCGGGACAGAGCAGTTCTTC. Protein product: CASSHPGTEQFF.

A single count supports this clonotype. The J gene is TRBJ1-4, the V gene TRBV18, with a tentative D call TRBD1 (5 bases). Per the germline V gene, CDR1 is KGHSH and CDR2 is LQKENI. The V and J ends lost 2 bases and 7 bases respectively, with 8 bases between them. The CDR3 spans 13 residues. The DNA for the CDR3 is TGTGCCAGCTCACCAGGGGGACCTGAAAAACTGTTTTTT. It translates to CASSPGGPEKLFF.

The V gene is TRBV4-1, the J gene TRBJ2-2; 9 positions agree with TRBD2. Germline V gene lookup returns CDR1 MGHRA and CDR2 YSYEKL. The CDR3 consists of 16 residues. With 4 bases clipped from V and 0 bases from J, the junction kept 3 bases outside the gene matches. The CDR3 protein is CASSPIAGANTGELFF. In DNA form, the CDR3 reads TGCGCCAGCAGCCCTATAGCGGGGGCGAACACCGGGGAGCTGTTTTTT.

J is TRBJ2-1 and V is TRBV7-2, with 11 bases matching TRBD2. The CDR3 consists of 17 residues. The germline V gene encodes CDR1 SGHTA and CDR2 FQGNSA. V was clipped by 5 bases and J by 5 bases; unmatched bases: 11. CDR3 sequence reads: CASSPVASGRRDNEQFF. The CDR3, as DNA: TGTGCCAGCAGCCCCGTGGCTAGCGGGAGGAGGGACAATGAGCAGTTCTTC.

This clonotype was observed a single time. The chain recombines TRBV20-1 with TRBJ2-3; TRBD2 agrees at 7 bases. The CDR3 has 16 amino acids. The germline V gene encodes CDR1 DFQATT and CDR2 SNEGSKA (reference sequence). The J segment lost 2 bases and the V segment lost 3 bases, leaving 11 bases of the junction unmatched. CDR3 sequence: CSASLREADLTDTQYF. The CDR3 bases are TGCAGTGCTAGTCTCCGGGAGGCCGACCTCACAGATACGCAGTATTTT.

The V gene is TRBV12-3 or TRBV12-4, the J gene TRBJ1-2; no clear D. The V and J ends lost 1 base and 2 bases respectively, with 14 bases between them. The CDR3 runs to 16 residues. The DNA for the CDR3 is TGTGCCAGCAGTTTAGTTGCGTTGAGGGAGAACTATGGCTACACCTTC. Encoded protein: CASSLVALRENYGYTF.

This clonotype appeared once. The J gene is TRBJ1-2, the V gene TRBV14; D ambiguous. V lost 2 bases, J lost 7 bases, and 11 bases lay in between. The CDR3 is 13 amino acids. Per germline, CDR1 SGHDN and CDR2 FVKESK. DNA for the CDR3: TGTGCCAGCAGCCAACAGGCGACGGGTGGCTACACCTTC. Its translation: CASSQQATGGYTF.

CDR3 nucleotide sequence: TGTGCCAGCAGCTTAGCGGGGACGGGGGGGAAAGAGACCCAGTACTTC. This codes for CASSLAGTGGKETQYF. The rearrangement uses TRBV7-8 and TRBJ2-5, with 8 bases lining up with TRBD2. V lost 0 bases, J lost 3 bases, and 6 bases stayed unmatched. CDR3 size: 16 residues. Germline V gives CDR1 SGHVS, CDR2 FQNEAQ.

The V gene is TRBV20-1, the J gene TRBJ1-2, with D possibly being TRBD1 (6 bases). The CDR3 is 15 amino acids. Trimming shortened V by 6 bases and J by 1 base, and 18 bases separated the two germline ends. Per germline, CDR1 DFQATT and CDR2 SNEGSKA (reference sequence). As DNA, the CDR3 is TGCAGTGCCATGCCGTCAGGGGCCATTAACTATGGCTACACCTTC. This gives the protein CSAMPSGAINYGYTF.